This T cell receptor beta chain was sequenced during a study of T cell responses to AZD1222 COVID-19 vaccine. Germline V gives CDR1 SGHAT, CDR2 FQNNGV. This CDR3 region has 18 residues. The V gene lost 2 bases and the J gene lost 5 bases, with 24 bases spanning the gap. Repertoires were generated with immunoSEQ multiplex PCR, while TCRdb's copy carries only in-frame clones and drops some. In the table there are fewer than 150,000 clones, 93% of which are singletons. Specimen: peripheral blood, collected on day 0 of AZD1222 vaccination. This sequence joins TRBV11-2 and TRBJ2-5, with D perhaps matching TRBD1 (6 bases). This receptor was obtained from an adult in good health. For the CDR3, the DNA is TGTGCCAGCAGCTTACGGCGGACAGCGTATTTTCCGGGGGAGACCCAGTACTTC. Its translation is CASSLRRTAYFPGETQYF.